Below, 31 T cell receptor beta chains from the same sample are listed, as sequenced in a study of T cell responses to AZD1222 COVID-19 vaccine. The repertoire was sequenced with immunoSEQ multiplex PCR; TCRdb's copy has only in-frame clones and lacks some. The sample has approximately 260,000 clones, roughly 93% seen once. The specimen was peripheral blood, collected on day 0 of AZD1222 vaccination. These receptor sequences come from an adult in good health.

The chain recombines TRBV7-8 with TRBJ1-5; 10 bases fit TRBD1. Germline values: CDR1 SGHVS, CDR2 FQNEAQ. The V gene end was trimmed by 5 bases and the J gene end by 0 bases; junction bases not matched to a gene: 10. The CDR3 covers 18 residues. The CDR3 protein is CASSQRGGQGYSNQPQHF. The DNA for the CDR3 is TGTGCCAGCAGCCAGAGGGGGGGACAGGGGTATAGCAATCAGCCCCAGCATTTT.

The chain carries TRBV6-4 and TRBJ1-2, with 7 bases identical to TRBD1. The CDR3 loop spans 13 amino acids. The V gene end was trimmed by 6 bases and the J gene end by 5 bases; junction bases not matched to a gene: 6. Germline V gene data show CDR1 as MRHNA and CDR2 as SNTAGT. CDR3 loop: CASSRTGEYGYTF. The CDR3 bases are TGTGCCAGCAGCCGGACAGGAGAGTATGGCTACACCTTC.

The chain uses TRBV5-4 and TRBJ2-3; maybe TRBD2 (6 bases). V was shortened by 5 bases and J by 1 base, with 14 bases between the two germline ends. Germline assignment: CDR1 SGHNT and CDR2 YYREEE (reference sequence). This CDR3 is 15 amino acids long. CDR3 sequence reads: CASSFGTSRTDTQYF. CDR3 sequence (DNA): TGTGCCAGCAGTTTCGGGACTTCACGCACAGATACGCAGTATTTT.

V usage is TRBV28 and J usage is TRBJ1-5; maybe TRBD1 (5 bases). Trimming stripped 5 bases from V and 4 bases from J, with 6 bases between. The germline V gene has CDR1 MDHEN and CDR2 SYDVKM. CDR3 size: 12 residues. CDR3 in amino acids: CASSEGNQPQHF. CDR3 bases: TGTGCCAGCAGTGAGGGGAATCAGCCCCAGCATTTT.

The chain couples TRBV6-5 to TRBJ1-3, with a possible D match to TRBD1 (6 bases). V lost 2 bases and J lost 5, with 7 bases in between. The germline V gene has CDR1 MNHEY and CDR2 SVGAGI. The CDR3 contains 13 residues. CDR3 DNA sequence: TGTGCCAGCAGTTACGACAGGCGAAACACCATATATTTT. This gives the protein CASSYDRRNTIYF.

The CDR3 is CASSDVGGTRAIYF. The CDR3 DNA reads as TGTGCCAGCTCCGACGTCGGGGGTACCAGGGCCATATATTTT. The V call is TRBV18, the J call TRBJ1-3, with a tentative D call TRBD1 (5 bases). The CDR3 loop spans 14 amino acids. Trimming cost V 6 bases and J 11 bases, with 20 bases left between them. Germline-derived CDR1 and CDR2 are KGHSH and LQKENI.

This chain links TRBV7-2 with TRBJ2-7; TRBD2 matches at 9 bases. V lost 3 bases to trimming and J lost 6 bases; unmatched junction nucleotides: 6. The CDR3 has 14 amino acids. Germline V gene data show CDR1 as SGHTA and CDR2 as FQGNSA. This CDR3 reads CASSFAAGGGEQYF. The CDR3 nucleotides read TGTGCCAGCAGCTTCGCAGCGGGGGGTGGCGAGCAGTACTTC.

CDR3 coding DNA: TGTGCCAGCAGCGTAGCTCCAGGGAGGGAGTACGAGCAGTACTTC. Translation: CASSVAPGREYEQYF. The chain links TRBV9 to TRBJ2-7, with TRBD2 matching over 7 bases. V was pared by 0 bases and J by 4 bases, with 7 bases of the junction left unmatched. This CDR3 has 15 residues. Germline V gene sequence: CDR1 SGDLS, CDR2 YYNGEE. Drawing the rest from reference TRBV9 and TRBJ2-7, the complete variable domain is DSGVTQTPKHLITATGQRVTLRCSPRSGDLSVYWYQQSLDQGLQFLIQYYNGEERAKGNILERFSAQQFPDLHSELNLSSLELGDSALYFCASSVAPGREYEQYFGPGTRLTVT.

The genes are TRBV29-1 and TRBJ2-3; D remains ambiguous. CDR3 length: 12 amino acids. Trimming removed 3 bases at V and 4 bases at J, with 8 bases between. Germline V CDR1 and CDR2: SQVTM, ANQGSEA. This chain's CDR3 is CSVDKGADTQYF. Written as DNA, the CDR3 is TGCAGCGTTGATAAGGGCGCAGATACGCAGTATTTT.

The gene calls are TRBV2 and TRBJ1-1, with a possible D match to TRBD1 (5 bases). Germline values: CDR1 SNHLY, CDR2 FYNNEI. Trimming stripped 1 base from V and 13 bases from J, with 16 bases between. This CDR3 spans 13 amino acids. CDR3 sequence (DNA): TGTGCCAGCAGTGAAGTCTTAAGGGGTAGCCTTTTCTTT. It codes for CASSEVLRGSLFF.

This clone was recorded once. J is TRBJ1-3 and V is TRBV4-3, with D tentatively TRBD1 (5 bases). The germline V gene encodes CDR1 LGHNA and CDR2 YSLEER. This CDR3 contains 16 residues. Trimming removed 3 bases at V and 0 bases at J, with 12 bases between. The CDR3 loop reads CASSQATTGSGNTIYF. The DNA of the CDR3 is TGCGCCAGCAGCCAGGCCACCACAGGCTCTGGAAACACCATATATTTT.

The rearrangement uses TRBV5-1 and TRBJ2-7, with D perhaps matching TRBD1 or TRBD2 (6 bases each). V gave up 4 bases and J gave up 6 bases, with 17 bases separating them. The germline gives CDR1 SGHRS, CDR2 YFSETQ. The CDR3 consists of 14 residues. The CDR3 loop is CASSPRGLFGEQYF. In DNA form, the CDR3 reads TGCGCCAGCAGCCCCCGGGGGCTATTCGGCGAGCAGTACTTC.

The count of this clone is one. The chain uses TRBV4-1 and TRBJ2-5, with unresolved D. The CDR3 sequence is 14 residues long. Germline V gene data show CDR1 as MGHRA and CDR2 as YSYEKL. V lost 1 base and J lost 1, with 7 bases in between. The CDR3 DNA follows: TGCGCCAGCAGCCAAGTAAGCCGCCAAGAGACCCAGTACTTC. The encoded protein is CASSQVSRQETQYF.

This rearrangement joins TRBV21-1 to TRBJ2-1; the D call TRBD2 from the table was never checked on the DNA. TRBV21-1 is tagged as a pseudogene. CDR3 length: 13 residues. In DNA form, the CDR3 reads TGTGCCAGCAGCATATGCTCCTACAATGAGCAGTTCTTC. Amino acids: CASSICSYNEQFF.

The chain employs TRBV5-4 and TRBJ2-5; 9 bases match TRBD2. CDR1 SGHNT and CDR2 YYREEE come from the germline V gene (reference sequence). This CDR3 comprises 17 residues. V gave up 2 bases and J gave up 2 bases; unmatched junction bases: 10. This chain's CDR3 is CASSLGGAGGSQETQYF. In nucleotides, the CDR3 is TGTGCCAGCAGCTTAGGGGGAGCGGGGGGCTCACAAGAGACCCAGTACTTC.

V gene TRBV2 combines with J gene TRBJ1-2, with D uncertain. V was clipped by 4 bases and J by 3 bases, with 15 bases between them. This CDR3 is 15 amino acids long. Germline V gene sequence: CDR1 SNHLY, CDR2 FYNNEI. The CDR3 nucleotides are TGTGCCAGCAGTGGTGGGGTCCTCCCCTACTATGGCTACACCTTC. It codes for CASSGGVLPYYGYTF.

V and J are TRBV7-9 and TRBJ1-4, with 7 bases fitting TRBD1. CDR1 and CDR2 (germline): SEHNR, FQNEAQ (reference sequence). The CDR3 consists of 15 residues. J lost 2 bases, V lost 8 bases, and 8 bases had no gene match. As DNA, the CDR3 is TGTGCCAGCGGTACCTTAGGGGGCACTAATGAAAAACTGTTTTTT. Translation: CASGTLGGTNEKLFF.

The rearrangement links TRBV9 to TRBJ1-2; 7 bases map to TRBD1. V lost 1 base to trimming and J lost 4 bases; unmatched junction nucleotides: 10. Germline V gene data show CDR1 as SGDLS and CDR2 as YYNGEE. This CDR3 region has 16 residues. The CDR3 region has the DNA TGTGCCAGCAGCGTACTCCCTATGACAGGGCCCTATGGCTACACCTTC. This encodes CASSVLPMTGPYGYTF.

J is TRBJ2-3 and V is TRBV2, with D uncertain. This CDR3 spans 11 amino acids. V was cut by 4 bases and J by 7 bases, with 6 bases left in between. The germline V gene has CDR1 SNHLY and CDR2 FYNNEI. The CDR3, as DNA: TGTGCCAGCAGTGTTGGATATACGCAGTATTTT. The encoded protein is CASSVGYTQYF.

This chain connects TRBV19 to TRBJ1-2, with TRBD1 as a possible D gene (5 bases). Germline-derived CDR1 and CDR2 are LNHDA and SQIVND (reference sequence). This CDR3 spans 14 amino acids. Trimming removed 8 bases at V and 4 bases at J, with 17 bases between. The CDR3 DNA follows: TGTGCCAGTGGATCAGGGACTACACTCTATGGCTACACCTTC. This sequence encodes CASGSGTTLYGYTF.

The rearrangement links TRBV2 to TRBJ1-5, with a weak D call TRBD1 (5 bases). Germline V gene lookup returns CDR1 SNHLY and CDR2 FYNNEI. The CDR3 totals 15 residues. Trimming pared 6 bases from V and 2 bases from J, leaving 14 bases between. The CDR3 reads CASRGLPGGNQPQHF. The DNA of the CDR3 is TGTGCCAGCAGAGGGCTCCCGGGGGGCAATCAGCCCCAGCATTTT.

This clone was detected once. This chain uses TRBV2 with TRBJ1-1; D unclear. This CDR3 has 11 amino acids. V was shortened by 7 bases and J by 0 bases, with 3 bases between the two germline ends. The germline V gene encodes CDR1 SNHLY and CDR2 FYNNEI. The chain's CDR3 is CASKLNTEAFF. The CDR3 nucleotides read TGTGCCAGCAAGCTGAACACTGAAGCTTTCTTT.

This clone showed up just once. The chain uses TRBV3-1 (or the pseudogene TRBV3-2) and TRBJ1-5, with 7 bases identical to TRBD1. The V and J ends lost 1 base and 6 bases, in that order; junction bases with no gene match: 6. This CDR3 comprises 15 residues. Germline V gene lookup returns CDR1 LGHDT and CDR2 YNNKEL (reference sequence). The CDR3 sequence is CASSQAPTGTQPQHF. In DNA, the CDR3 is TGTGCCAGCAGCCAAGCCCCGACAGGGACTCAGCCCCAGCATTTT.

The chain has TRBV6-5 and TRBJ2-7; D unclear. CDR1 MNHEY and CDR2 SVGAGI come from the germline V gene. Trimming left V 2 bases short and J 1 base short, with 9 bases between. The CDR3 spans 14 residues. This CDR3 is CASSYKTRSYEQYF. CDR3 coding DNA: TGTGCCAGCAGTTACAAGACGCGTTCCTACGAGCAGTACTTC.

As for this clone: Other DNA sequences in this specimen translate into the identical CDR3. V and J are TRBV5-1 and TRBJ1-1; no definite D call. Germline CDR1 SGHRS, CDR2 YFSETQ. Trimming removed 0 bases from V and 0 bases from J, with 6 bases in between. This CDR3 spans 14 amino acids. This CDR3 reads CASSLGGMNTEAFF. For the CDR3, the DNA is TGCGCCAGCAGCTTGGGTGGTATGAACACTGAAGCTTTCTTT.

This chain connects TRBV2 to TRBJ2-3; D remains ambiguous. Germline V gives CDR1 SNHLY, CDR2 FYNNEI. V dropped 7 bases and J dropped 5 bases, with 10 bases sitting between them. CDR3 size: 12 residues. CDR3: CASTPEVDTQYF. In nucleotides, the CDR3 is TGTGCCAGCACCCCAGAAGTAGATACGCAGTATTTT.

The DNA for the CDR3 is TGTGCCAGCAGTAACCGTAGTCCGAGCACTGAAGCTTTCTTT. Protein sequence: CASSNRSPSTEAFF. The J gene is TRBJ1-1, the V gene TRBV6-2 or TRBV6-3; D unresolved. Germline V gene data show CDR1 as MNHEY and CDR2 as SVGEGT. CDR3 size: 14 residues. V gave up 5 bases and J gave up 4 bases, with 14 bases separating them.

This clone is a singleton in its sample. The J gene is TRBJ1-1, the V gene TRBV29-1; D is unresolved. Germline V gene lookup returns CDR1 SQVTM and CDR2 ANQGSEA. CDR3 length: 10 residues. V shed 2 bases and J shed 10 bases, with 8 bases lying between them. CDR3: CSVEFRGAFF. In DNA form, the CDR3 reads TGCAGCGTTGAATTCCGGGGAGCTTTCTTT.

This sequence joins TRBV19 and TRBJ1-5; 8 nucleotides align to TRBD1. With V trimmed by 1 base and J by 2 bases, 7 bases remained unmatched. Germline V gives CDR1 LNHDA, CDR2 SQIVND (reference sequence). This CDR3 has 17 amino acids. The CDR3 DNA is TGTGCCAGTAGTATAGGGACAGGGTTCGGTGGCAATCAGCCCCAGCATTTT. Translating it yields CASSIGTGFGGNQPQHF.

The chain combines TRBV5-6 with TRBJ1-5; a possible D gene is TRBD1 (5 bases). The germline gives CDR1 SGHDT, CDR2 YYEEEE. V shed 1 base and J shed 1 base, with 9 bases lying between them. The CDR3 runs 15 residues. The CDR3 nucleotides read TGTGCCAGCAGCTTGACGACAGCAAGCAATCAGCCCCAGCATTTT. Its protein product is CASSLTTASNQPQHF.

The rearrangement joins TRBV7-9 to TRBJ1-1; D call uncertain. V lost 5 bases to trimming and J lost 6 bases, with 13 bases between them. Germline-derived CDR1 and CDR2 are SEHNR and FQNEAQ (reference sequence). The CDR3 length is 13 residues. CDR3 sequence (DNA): TGTGCCAGCAGCCGAACAGAGGCCCCTGAAGCTTTCTTT. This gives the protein CASSRTEAPEAFF.